Presented here are 4 T cell receptor beta chains from one specimen sequenced in a study of OX40 agonist ivuxolimab in advanced cancers. Data came from immunoSEQ multiplex PCR; TCRdb stores just in-frame clones and leaves some out. This sample has about 64,000 clones, with roughly nine tenths found just once. The sample here was CD4+ or CD8+ T cells sorted from blood, taken in a trial of the OX40 agonist ivuxolimab. Receptor source: an adult with an advanced solid tumor such as melanoma, head and neck, liver or kidney cancer.

This clone was found a few times. The chain has TRBV4-2 and TRBJ2-7, with 10 positions matching TRBD2. Looked up from germline, CDR1 is LGHNA and CDR2 is YNFKEQ. This CDR3 is 18 amino acids long. Losses at the gene ends were 2 bases for V and 6 bases for J; bases not matched to a gene: 16. In nucleotides, the CDR3 is TGTGCCAGCAGCCAAAAACGGGGACCGGGACTAGCGAGTACCGAGCAGTACTTC. Protein product: CASSQKRGPGLASTEQYF.

The chain recombines TRBV21-1 with TRBJ1-2. TRBV21-1 is recorded as a pseudogene. The CDR3 totals 15 residues. The CDR3, as DNA: TGTGCCAGCAGCAAATGGGTCGGGGCGCGTGATGGCTACACCTTC. It translates to CASSKWVGARDGYTF.

The chain is built from TRBV28 and TRBJ2-3; D is perhaps TRBD2 (6 bases). The CDR3 runs to 15 residues. The germline V gene encodes CDR1 MDHEN and CDR2 SYDVKM. Trimming took off 5 bases at V and 1 base at J, with 13 bases between the two ends. CDR3 sequence (DNA): TGTGCCAGCAGTCCCTTAGGAGGGGGCACAGATACGCAGTATTTT. Its protein product is CASSPLGGGTDTQYF.

The chain has TRBV6-5 and TRBJ2-3; D is unresolved. There are 13 residues in the CDR3. Germline lookup yields CDR1 MNHEY and CDR2 SVGAGI. With 6 bases removed from V and 6 bases from J, the gap between germline ends came to 13 bases. As DNA, the CDR3 is TGTGCCAGCAGCCGACCCCCCGGGGATACGCAGTATTTT. The encoded protein is CASSRPPGDTQYF.